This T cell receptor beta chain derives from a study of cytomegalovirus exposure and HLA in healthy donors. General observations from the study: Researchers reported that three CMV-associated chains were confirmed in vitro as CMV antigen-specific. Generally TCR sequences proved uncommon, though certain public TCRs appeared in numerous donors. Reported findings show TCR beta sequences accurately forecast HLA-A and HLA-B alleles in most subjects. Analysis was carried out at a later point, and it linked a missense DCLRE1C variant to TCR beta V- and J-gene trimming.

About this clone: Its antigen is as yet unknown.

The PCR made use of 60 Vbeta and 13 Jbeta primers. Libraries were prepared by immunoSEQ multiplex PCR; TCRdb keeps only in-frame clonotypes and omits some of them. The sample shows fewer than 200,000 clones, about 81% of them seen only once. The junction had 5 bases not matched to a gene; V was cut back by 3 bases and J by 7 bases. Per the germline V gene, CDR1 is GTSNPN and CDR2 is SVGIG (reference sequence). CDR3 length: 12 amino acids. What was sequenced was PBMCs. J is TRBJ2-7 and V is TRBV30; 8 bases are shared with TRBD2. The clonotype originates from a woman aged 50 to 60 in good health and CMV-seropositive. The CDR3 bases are TGTGCCTGGAGGGGGGTAGCGGGGGAGCAGTACTTC. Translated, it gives CAWRGVAGEQYF.